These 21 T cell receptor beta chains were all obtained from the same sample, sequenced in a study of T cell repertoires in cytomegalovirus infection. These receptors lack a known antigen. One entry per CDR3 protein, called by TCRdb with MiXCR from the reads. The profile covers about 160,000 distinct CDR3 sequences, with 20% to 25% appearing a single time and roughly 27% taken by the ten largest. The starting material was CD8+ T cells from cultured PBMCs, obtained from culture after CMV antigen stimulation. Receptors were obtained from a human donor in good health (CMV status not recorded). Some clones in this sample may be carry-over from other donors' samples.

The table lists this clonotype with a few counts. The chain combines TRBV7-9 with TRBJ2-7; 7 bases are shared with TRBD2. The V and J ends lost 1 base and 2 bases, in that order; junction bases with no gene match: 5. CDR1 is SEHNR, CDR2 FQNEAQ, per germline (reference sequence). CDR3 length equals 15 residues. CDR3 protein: CASSLGGGITYEQYF. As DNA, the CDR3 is TGTGCCAGCAGCTTAGGGGGGGGAATAACCTACGAGCAGTACTTC.

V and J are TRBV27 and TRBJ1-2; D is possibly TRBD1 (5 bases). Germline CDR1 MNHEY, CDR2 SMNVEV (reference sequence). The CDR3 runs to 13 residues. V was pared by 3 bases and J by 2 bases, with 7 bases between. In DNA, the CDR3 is TGTGCCAGCAGTTTGGCAGGGAACTATGGCTACACCTTC. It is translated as CASSLAGNYGYTF.

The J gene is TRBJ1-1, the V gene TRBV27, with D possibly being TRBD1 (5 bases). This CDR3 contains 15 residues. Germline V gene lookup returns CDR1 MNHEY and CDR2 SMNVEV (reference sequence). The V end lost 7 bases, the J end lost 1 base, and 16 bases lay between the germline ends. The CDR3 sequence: CASTSRGGRNTEAFF. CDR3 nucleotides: TGTGCCAGCACTTCCCGGGGCGGACGGAACACTGAAGCTTTCTTT.

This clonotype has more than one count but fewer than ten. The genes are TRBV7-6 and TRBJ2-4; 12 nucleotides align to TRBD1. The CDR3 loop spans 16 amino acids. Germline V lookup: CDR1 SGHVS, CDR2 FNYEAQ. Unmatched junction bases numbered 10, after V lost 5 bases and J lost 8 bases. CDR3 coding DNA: TGTGCCAGCAGCCTAGGGACAGGGGGCAATGGGGACATTCAGTACTTC. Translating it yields CASSLGTGGNGDIQYF.

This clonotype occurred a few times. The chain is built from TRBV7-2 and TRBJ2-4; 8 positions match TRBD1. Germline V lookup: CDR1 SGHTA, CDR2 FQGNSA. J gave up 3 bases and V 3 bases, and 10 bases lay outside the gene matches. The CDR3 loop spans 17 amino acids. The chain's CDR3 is CASSFQQGAGDKNIQYF. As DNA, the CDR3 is TGTGCCAGCAGCTTTCAGCAGGGGGCTGGGGACAAAAACATTCAGTACTTC.

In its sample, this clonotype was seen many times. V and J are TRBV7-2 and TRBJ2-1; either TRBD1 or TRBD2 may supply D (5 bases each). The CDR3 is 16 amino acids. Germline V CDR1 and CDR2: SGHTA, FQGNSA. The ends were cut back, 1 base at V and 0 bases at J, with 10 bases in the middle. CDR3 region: CASSLVSGLSYNEQFF. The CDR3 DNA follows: TGTGCCAGCAGCTTAGTCTCGGGGCTCTCCTACAATGAGCAGTTCTTC.

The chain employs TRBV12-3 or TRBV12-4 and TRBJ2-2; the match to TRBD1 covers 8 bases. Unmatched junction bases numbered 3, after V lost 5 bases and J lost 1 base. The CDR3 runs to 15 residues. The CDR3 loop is CASSSGQGNTGELFF. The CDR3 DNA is TGTGCCAGCAGTAGTGGACAGGGGAACACCGGGGAGCTGTTTTTT.

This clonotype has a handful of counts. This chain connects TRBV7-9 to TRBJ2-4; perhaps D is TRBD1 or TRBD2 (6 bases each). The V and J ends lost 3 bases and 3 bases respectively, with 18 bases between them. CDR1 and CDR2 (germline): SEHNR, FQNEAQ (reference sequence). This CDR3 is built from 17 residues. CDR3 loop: CASSFQEGGADKNIQYF. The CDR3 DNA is TGTGCCAGCAGCTTCCAGGAGGGGGGAGCAGACAAAAACATTCAGTACTTC.

The chain's CDR3 is CASSLEPDRVVGYTF. The DNA of the CDR3 is TGTGCCAGCAGCTTAGAACCGGACAGGGTTGTCGGCTACACCTTC. The chain recombines TRBV7-8 with TRBJ1-2, with 8 bases matching TRBD1. This CDR3 has 15 residues. Germline-derived CDR1 and CDR2 are SGHVS and FQNEAQ. Trimming cost V 1 base and J 8 bases; bases outside gene matches: 9. The whole variable domain, remainder taken from reference TRBV7-8 and TRBJ1-2, is GAGVSQSPRYKVAKRGQDVALRCDPISGHVSLFWYQQALGQGPEFLTYFQNEAQLDKSGLPSDRFFAERPEGSVSTLKIQRTQQEDSAVYLCASSLEPDRVVGYTFGSGTRLTVV.

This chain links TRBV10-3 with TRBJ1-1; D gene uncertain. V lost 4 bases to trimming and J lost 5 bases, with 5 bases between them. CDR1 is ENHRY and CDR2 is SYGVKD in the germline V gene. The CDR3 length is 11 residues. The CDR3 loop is CAISGGTEAFF. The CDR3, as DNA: TGTGCCATCAGTGGAGGGACTGAAGCTTTCTTT.

The CDR3 here is CASSGRRNPGSYNEQFF. In DNA, the CDR3 is TGTGCCAGCAGCGGCCGCAGGAACCCCGGCTCCTACAATGAGCAGTTCTTC. The V call is TRBV9, the J call TRBJ2-1; no clear D gene. The CDR3 loop spans 17 amino acids. V was pared by 3 bases and J by 0 bases, with 16 bases between. The germline gives CDR1 SGDLS, CDR2 YYNGEE.

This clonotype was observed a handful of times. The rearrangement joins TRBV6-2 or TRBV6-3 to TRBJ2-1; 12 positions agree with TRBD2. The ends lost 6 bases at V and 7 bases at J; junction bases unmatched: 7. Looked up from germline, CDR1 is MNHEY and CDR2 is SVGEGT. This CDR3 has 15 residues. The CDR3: CASRLAGGRINEQFF. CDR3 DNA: TGTGCCAGCAGACTAGCGGGGGGACGAATTAATGAGCAGTTCTTC.

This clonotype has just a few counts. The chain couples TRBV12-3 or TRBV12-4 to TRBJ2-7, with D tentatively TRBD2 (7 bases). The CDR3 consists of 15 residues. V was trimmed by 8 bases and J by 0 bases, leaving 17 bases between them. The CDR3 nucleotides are TGTGCCAGCTCCCCCGCGGGGGCGAGCTCCTACGAGCAGTACTTC. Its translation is CASSPAGASSYEQYF.

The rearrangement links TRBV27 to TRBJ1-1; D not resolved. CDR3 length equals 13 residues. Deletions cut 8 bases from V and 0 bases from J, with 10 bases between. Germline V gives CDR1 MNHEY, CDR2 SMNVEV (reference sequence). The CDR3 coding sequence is TGTGCCAGCCGGTGGATTATGAACACTGAAGCTTTCTTT. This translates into CASRWIMNTEAFF.

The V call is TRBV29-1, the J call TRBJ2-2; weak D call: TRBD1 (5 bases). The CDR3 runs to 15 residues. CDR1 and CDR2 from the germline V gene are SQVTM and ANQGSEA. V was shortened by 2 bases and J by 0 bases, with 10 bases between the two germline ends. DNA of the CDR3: TGCAGCGTTGAAAGCGTCAGGGCGAACACCGGGGAGCTGTTTTTT. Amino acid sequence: CSVESVRANTGELFF.

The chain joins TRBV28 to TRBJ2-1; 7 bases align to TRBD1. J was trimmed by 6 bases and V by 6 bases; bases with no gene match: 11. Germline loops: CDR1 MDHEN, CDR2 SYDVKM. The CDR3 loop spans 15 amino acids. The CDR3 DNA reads TGTGCCAGCAGCCGACACAGGGGATTGGGCAATGAGCAGTTCTTC. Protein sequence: CASSRHRGLGNEQFF.

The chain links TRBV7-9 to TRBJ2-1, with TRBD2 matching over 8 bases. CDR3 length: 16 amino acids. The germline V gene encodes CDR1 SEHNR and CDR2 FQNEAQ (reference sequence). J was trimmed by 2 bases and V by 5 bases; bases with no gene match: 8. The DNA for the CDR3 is TGTGCCAGCAGCCCTGCTGGCGGGGGGACCTACAATGAGCAGTTCTTC. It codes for CASSPAGGGTYNEQFF.

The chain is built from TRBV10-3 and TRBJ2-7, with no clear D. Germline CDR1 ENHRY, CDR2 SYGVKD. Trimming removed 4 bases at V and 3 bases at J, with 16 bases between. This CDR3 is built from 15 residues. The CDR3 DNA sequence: TGTGCCATCAGTGCGGCTAATGGACGGAACTACGAGCAGTACTTC. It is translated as CAISAANGRNYEQYF.

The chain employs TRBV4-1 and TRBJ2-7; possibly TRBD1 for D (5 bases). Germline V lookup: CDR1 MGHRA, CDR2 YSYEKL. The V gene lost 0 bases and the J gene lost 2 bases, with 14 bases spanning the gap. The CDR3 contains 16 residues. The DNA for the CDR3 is TGCGCCAGCAGCCAAGAGGGGTGGGGCAATACCTACGAGCAGTACTTC. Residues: CASSQEGWGNTYEQYF.

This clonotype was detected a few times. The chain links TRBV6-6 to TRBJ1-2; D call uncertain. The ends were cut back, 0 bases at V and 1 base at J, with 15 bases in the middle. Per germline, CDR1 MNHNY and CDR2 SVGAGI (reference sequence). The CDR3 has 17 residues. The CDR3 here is CASSYSKRGHHNYGYTF. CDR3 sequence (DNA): TGTGCCAGCAGTTACTCGAAGCGAGGGCACCATAACTATGGCTACACCTTC.

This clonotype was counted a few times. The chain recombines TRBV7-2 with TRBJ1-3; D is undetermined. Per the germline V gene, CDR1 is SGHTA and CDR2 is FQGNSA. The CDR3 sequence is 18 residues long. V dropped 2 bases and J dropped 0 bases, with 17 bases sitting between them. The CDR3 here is CASSLNRSFRSSGNTIYF. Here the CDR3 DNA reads TGTGCCAGCAGCTTAAATAGAAGCTTCCGGAGCTCTGGAAACACCATATATTTT.